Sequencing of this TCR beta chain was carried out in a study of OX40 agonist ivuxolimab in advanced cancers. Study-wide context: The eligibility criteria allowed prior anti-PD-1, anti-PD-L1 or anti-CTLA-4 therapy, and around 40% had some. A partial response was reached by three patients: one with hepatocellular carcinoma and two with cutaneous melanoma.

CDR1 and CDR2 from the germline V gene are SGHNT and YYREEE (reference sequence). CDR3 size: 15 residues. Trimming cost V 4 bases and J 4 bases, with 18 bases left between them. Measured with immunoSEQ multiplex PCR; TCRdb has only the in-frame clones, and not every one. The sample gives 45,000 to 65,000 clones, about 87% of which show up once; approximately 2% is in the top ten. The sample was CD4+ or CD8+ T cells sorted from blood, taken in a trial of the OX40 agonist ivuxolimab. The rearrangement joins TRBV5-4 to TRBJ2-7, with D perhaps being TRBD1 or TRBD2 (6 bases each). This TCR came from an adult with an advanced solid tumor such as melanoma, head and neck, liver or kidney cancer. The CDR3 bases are TGTGCCAGCAGCAGAGGAGGGGGGCGCGCATACGAGCAGTACTTC. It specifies CASSRGGGRAYEQYF.